The clone carrying this TCR beta chain was detected a few times. Its antigen is as yet unknown. Sequencing in the ViraFEST assay came after antigen-specific CD4+ T cells had been expanded with viral peptide pools, which were used to stimulate PBMC. Following culture for 9 to 11 days, CD4+ T cells were isolated. All vaccine recipients tested negative for nucleocapsid antibodies and had never contracted SARS-CoV-2 infection. With roughly 9.1 ug/ml peptides and 7.5 to 10 IU/ml IL-2, approximately 2.1 million PBMC per well were cultured. Half-medium exchanges with IL-2 medium took place on days 3 and 7. Using immunoSEQ multiplex PCR, the repertoire was profiled, and TCRdb retains in-frame clones only, with some absent. The sample records tens of thousands of clones, about 71% being singletons. Trimming took 6 bases from V and 1 from J, leaving 12 bases between them. CDR1 is SGHAT, CDR2 FQNNGV, per germline. This CDR3 is built from 14 residues.

The data stem from a study of vaccination effects on CD4 cells after COVID-19. Overall study findings and caveats: Late after vaccination, infection- and vaccine-induced clones showed marked clonal contraction.

The rearrangement links TRBV11-2 to TRBJ2-5, with a tentative D call TRBD2 (5 bases). This receptor was obtained from a human donor who received a COVID-19 vaccine. Sequenced here: CD4+ T cells from PBMCs cultured with HCoV-229E spike peptides, sampled before COVID-19 vaccination. For the CDR3, the DNA is TGTGCCAGCAGACCCGGACGGGGCCAAGAGACCCAGTACTTC. Protein sequence: CASRPGRGQETQYF.